Following are 27 T cell receptor beta chains from one sample sequenced in a study of control samples from healthy donors and cancer patients. Clones were sequenced by immunoSEQ multiplex PCR, and TCRdb holds only the in-frame ones, with some missing. Of about 52,000 clones listed, roughly 94% were seen once; the top ten hold nearly 2.5%. What was sequenced was blood. These receptors were collected from a man aged 30-40 years in good health.

V and J are TRBV3-1 (or the pseudogene TRBV3-2) and TRBJ2-1; the match to TRBD2 covers 8 bases. The CDR3 consists of 16 residues. V was pared by 1 base and J by 3 bases, with 5 bases of the junction left unmatched. Germline V lookup: CDR1 LGHDT, CDR2 YNNKEL (reference sequence). Written as DNA, the CDR3 is TGTGCCAGCAGCCAAGCCGGCGGGACTAGCTACAATGAGCAGTTCTTC. This encodes CASSQAGGTSYNEQFF.

V is TRBV7-8 and J is TRBJ1-2; D call uncertain. Deletions cut 5 bases from V and 6 bases from J, with 16 bases between. The length of the CDR3 is 14 residues. Germline V lookup: CDR1 SGHVS, CDR2 FQNEAQ. The CDR3 is CASSRTAWSDGYTF. The CDR3 nucleotides are TGTGCCAGCAGCAGGACGGCCTGGAGTGATGGCTACACCTTC. The whole variable domain, remainder taken from reference TRBV7-8 and TRBJ1-2, is GAGVSQSPRYKVAKRGQDVALRCDPISGHVSLFWYQQALGQGPEFLTYFQNEAQLDKSGLPSDRFFAERPEGSVSTLKIQRTQQEDSAVYLCASSRTAWSDGYTFGSGTRLTVV.

The chain carries TRBV6-5 and TRBJ2-1, with 9 bases matching TRBD2. Per the germline V gene, CDR1 is MNHEY and CDR2 is SVGAGI. This CDR3 has 14 amino acids. With 7 bases clipped from V and 4 bases from J, the junction kept 5 bases outside the gene matches. The DNA of the CDR3 is TGTGCCAGCAACGTAGCGGGAGCGTACAATGAGCAGTTCTTC. It yields the protein CASNVAGAYNEQFF.

This rearrangement joins TRBV19 to TRBJ2-7, with 12 bases identical to TRBD1. Trimming at V came to 1 base and at J to 6 bases, leaving 13 bases not matched to a gene. This CDR3 is built from 18 residues. Germline CDR1 is LNHDA and CDR2 is SQIVND (reference sequence). Written as DNA, the CDR3 is TGTGCCAGTAGTATAGGGGGACAGGGGGCTGAGAATGATAGCGAGCAGTACTTC. Protein sequence: CASSIGGQGAENDSEQYF.

The chain links TRBV5-4 to TRBJ2-7, with D tentatively TRBD1 (5 bases). The CDR3 sequence is 14 residues long. V was shortened by 4 bases and J by 5 bases, with 16 bases between the two germline ends. Germline CDR1 is SGHNT and CDR2 is YYREEE (reference sequence). The CDR3 is CASSRQGSSDEQYF. The CDR3 DNA sequence: TGTGCCAGCAGCCGCCAGGGCAGTTCGGACGAGCAGTACTTC.

The chain carries TRBV3-1 (or the pseudogene TRBV3-2) and TRBJ2-7; D not resolved. Trimming took 3 bases from V and 1 from J, leaving 10 bases between them. The length of the CDR3 is 14 residues. Germline assignment: CDR1 LGHDT and CDR2 YNNKEL (reference sequence). Here the CDR3 reads CASSHSQASYEQYF. In DNA form, the CDR3 reads TGTGCCAGCAGCCACTCCCAGGCTTCCTACGAGCAGTACTTC.

The chain uses TRBV6-5 and TRBJ1-2; D call uncertain. Trimming pared 6 bases from V and 2 bases from J, leaving 10 bases between. Germline V gives CDR1 MNHEY, CDR2 SVGAGI. The CDR3 is made up of 13 amino acids. CDR3 region: CASRVTDNYGYTF. DNA of the CDR3: TGTGCCAGCAGGGTTACGGACAACTATGGCTACACCTTC.

The chain has TRBV5-4 and TRBJ1-4; D might be TRBD1 (6 bases). V was cut by 0 bases and J by 4 bases, with 13 bases left in between. This CDR3 has 16 amino acids. Germline lookup yields CDR1 SGHNT and CDR2 YYREEE (reference sequence). CDR3 region: CASSLAGWGLNEKLFF. The CDR3 nucleotides read TGTGCCAGCAGCTTGGCAGGGTGGGGGCTTAATGAAAAACTGTTTTTT.

This chain joins TRBV3-1 (or the pseudogene TRBV3-2) and TRBJ2-3; no definite D call. Per germline, CDR1 LGHDT and CDR2 YNNKEL (reference sequence). The CDR3 runs 13 residues. Trimming stripped 0 bases from V and 0 bases from J, with 1 base between. CDR3 amino acids: CASSQDSTDTQYF. DNA of the CDR3: TGTGCCAGCAGCCAAGACAGCACAGATACGCAGTATTTT.

The chain combines TRBV6-5 with TRBJ2-5, with 8 bases that match TRBD2. The CDR3 is 15 amino acids. Germline-derived CDR1 and CDR2 are MNHEY and SVGAGI. Unmatched junction bases numbered 10, after V lost 6 bases and J lost 4 bases. Here the CDR3 reads CASRGSGSVGETQYF. For the CDR3, the DNA is TGTGCCAGCAGGGGCAGCGGGAGTGTAGGAGAGACCCAGTACTTC.

The CDR3 loop is CASSQDIWVGGTGELFF. The CDR3 nucleotides read TGTGCCAGCAGCCAAGATATTTGGGTCGGTGGCACCGGGGAGCTGTTTTTT. The chain employs TRBV3-1 (or the pseudogene TRBV3-2) and TRBJ2-2; D is undetermined. The CDR3 extends over 17 amino acids. CDR1 and CDR2 from the germline V gene are LGHDT and YNNKEL (reference sequence). V lost 0 bases, J lost 4 bases, and 15 bases lay in between.

The chain joins TRBV24-1 to TRBJ2-2, with D perhaps TRBD1 (6 bases). The CDR3 has 15 amino acids. V lost 4 bases to trimming and J lost 6 bases, with 14 bases between them. Germline V gene lookup returns CDR1 KGHDR and CDR2 SFDVKD. The chain's CDR3 is CATSERGGYSGELFF. CDR3 DNA sequence: TGTGCCACCAGTGAGCGAGGGGGTTATTCCGGGGAGCTGTTTTTT.

This clone has just one count. J is TRBJ2-1 and V is TRBV6-6; 11 nucleotides agree with TRBD2. The germline V gene has CDR1 MNHNY and CDR2 SVGAGI (reference sequence). J was trimmed by 15 bases and V by 5 bases; bases with no gene match: 9. There are 13 residues in the CDR3. CDR3 in DNA: TGTGCCAGCAGTCGGGACTTAGCGGGAGGGAGGTTCTTC. Translating it yields CASSRDLAGGRFF.

V usage is TRBV5-1 and J usage is TRBJ1-3, with D possibly TRBD1 on 5 matching bases. CDR3 size: 15 residues. Looked up from germline, CDR1 is SGHRS and CDR2 is YFSETQ. V was shortened by 7 bases and J by 0 bases, with 14 bases between the two germline ends. The CDR3 coding sequence is TGCGCCAGCTCAAAGGGGACTAGCTCTGGAAACACCATATATTTT. Amino acid sequence: CASSKGTSSGNTIYF.

This clone was observed a handful of times. V gene TRBV7-9 combines with J gene TRBJ2-2, with 10 bases aligning to TRBD2. CDR3 size: 16 residues. V trimming: 5 bases; J trimming: 1 base; junction bases outside the gene matches: 4. The germline V gene encodes CDR1 SEHNR and CDR2 FQNEAQ (reference sequence). The CDR3 DNA reads TGTGCCAGCAGCCCCCGACTAGCGGGGAACACCGGGGAGCTGTTTTTT. It translates to CASSPRLAGNTGELFF.

Points on this clone: Its ends do not fully match the called genes, so a read error is possible. V usage is TRBV5-1 and J usage is TRBJ2-2; D is undetermined. Per germline, CDR1 SGHRS and CDR2 YFSETQ. This CDR3 has 15 amino acids. CDR3 protein: CASSLISGNPGELFF. CDR3 sequence (DNA): TGCGCCAGCAGCTTGATCAGTGGGAACCCCGGGGAGCTGTTTTTT. The full variable domain, its missing parts supplied by reference TRBV5-1 and TRBJ2-2, is KAGVTQTPRYLIKTRGQQVTLSCSPISGHRSVSWYQQTPGQGLQFLFEYFSETQRNKGNFPGRFSGRQFSNSRSEMNVSTLELGDSALYLCASSLISGNPGELFFGEGSRLTVL.

This clone is a singleton in its sample. The chain uses TRBV2 and TRBJ1-2; D is unresolved. The CDR3 is 13 residues long. Germline-derived CDR1 and CDR2 are SNHLY and FYNNEI. The ends were cut back, 10 bases at V and 4 bases at J, with 16 bases in the middle. CDR3: CAILAGKSYGYTF. As DNA, the CDR3 is TGTGCCATCTTAGCGGGGAAAAGCTATGGCTACACCTTC.

The chain combines TRBV9 with TRBJ2-7; possible D gene TRBD1, 6 bases. Trimming shortened V by 0 bases and J by 0 bases, and 13 bases separated the two germline ends. The CDR3 spans 16 residues. CDR1 SGDLS and CDR2 YYNGEE come from the germline V gene. CDR3 nucleotides: TGTGCCAGCAGCGTAGATGGGGACATAAGCTCCTACGAGCAGTACTTC. Translation gives CASSVDGDISSYEQYF.

The chain combines TRBV3-1 (or the pseudogene TRBV3-2) with TRBJ2-7, with TRBD2 matching over 11 bases. After removal of 6 bases from V and 3 bases from J, the junction contained 10 bases not matched to a gene. This CDR3 has 16 residues. Germline V gives CDR1 LGHDT, CDR2 YNNKEL (reference sequence). CDR3 bases: TGTGCCAGCAGTCAGGGACTAGCGGTCCCGTACTACGAGCAGTACTTC. This translates into CASSQGLAVPYYEQYF.

CDR3 nucleotide sequence: TGTGCCAGCAGAGCCTCAGAGACAGATACGCAGTATTTT. Its protein is CASRASETDTQYF. The chain is built from TRBV12-3 or TRBV12-4 and TRBJ2-3, with no clear D. The CDR3 totals 13 residues. Trimming shortened V by 6 bases and J by 3 bases, and 10 bases separated the two germline ends.

The V call is TRBV19, the J call TRBJ1-6; 7 bases are shared with TRBD1. The CDR3 is 13 amino acids. Germline lookup yields CDR1 LNHDA and CDR2 SQIVND (reference sequence). V gave up 4 bases and J gave up 10 bases; unmatched junction bases: 4. CDR3 nucleotide sequence: TGTGCCAGTAGTAGAGACAGGGACTCACCCCTCCACTTT. Translation gives CASSRDRDSPLHF. Filled out from reference TRBV19 and TRBJ1-6, the complete variable domain reads DGGITQSPKYLFRKEGQNVTLSCEQNLNHDAMYWYRQDPGQGLRLIYYSQIVNDFQKGDIAEGYSVSREKKESFPLTVTSAQKNPTAFYLCASSRDRDSPLHFGNGTRLTVT.

The chain couples TRBV4-1 to TRBJ1-4; D possibly corresponds to TRBD1 (5 bases). The CDR3 runs to 15 residues. The germline V gene encodes CDR1 MGHRA and CDR2 YSYEKL. Trimming took 1 base from V and 4 from J, leaving 10 bases between them. CDR3 bases: TGCGCCAGCAGCCAAGTTTCTCAGGGTAATGAAAAACTGTTTTTT. Its translation is CASSQVSQGNEKLFF.

This rearrangement joins TRBV6-2 or TRBV6-3 to TRBJ2-1; possibly TRBD1 or TRBD2 for D (5 bases each). Per germline, CDR1 MNHEY and CDR2 SVGEGT. The CDR3 has 15 amino acids. V lost 2 bases and J lost 0, with 8 bases in between. The CDR3 DNA follows: TGTGCCAGCAGTTACGGGACCCCCTCCTACAATGAGCAGTTCTTC. It specifies CASSYGTPSYNEQFF.

V and J are TRBV5-1 and TRBJ2-7, with 10 bases that match TRBD1. The germline V gene encodes CDR1 SGHRS and CDR2 YFSETQ. Trimming removed 5 bases from V and 0 bases from J; junction bases left unmatched: 5. This CDR3 is 15 amino acids long. The DNA for the CDR3 is TGCGCCAGCAGGGTAGGGACAGGGGACTCCTACGAGCAGTACTTC. Protein sequence: CASRVGTGDSYEQYF.

This sequence joins TRBV27 and TRBJ1-1; possible D gene TRBD1, 5 bases. Germline V CDR1 and CDR2: MNHEY, SMNVEV (reference sequence). This CDR3 contains 15 residues. Deletions cut 3 bases from V and 5 bases from J, with 16 bases between. CDR3: CASSLGRGSWTEAFF. The CDR3 DNA follows: TGTGCCAGCAGTTTGGGCCGGGGCAGTTGGACTGAAGCTTTCTTT.

The rearrangement links TRBV4-1 to TRBJ2-1; tentative D call: TRBD1 (6 bases). CDR1 MGHRA and CDR2 YSYEKL come from the germline V gene. The V end lost 0 bases, the J end lost 0 bases, and 6 bases lay between the germline ends. The CDR3 runs 15 residues. CDR3 residues: CASSQDRGSYNEQFF. The CDR3 DNA sequence: TGCGCCAGCAGCCAAGACAGGGGCTCCTACAATGAGCAGTTCTTC.

V usage is TRBV30 and J usage is TRBJ1-4, with D perhaps TRBD1 (6 bases). This CDR3 spans 17 amino acids. The germline CDR1 and CDR2 sequences are GTSNPN and SVGIG (reference sequence). Trimming shortened V by 2 bases and J by 1 base, and 17 bases separated the two germline ends. The CDR3 loop reads CAWSRGGTGVTNEKLFF. CDR3 sequence (DNA): TGTGCCTGGAGTAGGGGGGGGACGGGCGTAACTAATGAAAAACTGTTTTTT.